This entry concerns a single T cell receptor beta chain. The antigen remains unidentified. This specimen belongs to a study of CXCR4 blockade with PD-1 therapy in pancreatic cancer. Study-level findings and limits: Sequencing covered TCRbeta chains only, not alpha chains.

The repertoire was sequenced with immunoSEQ multiplex PCR; TCRdb's copy has only in-frame clones and lacks some. The sample has about 15,000 clones; about two thirds are singletons. The sequenced sample was tumor tissue. This receptor was identified in a human donor with pancreatic ductal adenocarcinoma.

CDR3 bases: TGCAGCGTTGTATGGGGGGCAGAGGAGCAGTACTTC. As protein: CSVVWGAEEQYF. The V call is TRBV29-1, the J call TRBJ2-7, with D perhaps being TRBD1 or TRBD2 (6 bases each). CDR1 and CDR2 from the germline V gene are SQVTM and ANQGSEA. The V and J ends lost 4 bases and 7 bases respectively, with 14 bases between them. The CDR3 is 12 residues long.